This entry features one T cell receptor beta chain sequence. The antigen is undetermined. This specimen belongs to a study of cytomegalovirus exposure and HLA in healthy donors. At the level of the study: Among several hundred genotyped donors, around 80% fell in the Caucasian-associated ancestry cluster.

General observations from the study: A few CMV-associated chains were confirmed in vitro to be specific for CMV antigens. Follow-up analysis later connected one missense variant in DCLRE1C with trimming of TCR beta V- and J-genes.

PCR employed 60 Vbeta and 13 Jbeta primers. Sequenced by immunoSEQ multiplex PCR; TCRdb stores in-frame clones only, minus some. The data contain under 150,000 clones, about 86% of them seen just once; the ten biggest clones take up roughly 4.2%. The sequencing sample was made of PBMCs. The receptor was isolated from a man aged 35 to 55 in good health and CMV-seropositive.

The CDR3 reads CASSQREELHEQFF. As DNA, the CDR3 is TGCGCCAGCAGCCAGCGGGAAGAGTTGCATGAGCAGTTCTTC. The rearrangement uses TRBV5-1 and TRBJ2-1; 7 nucleotides align to TRBD2. CDR3 size: 14 residues. The germline V gene encodes CDR1 SGHRS and CDR2 YFSETQ. After removal of 4 bases from V and 8 bases from J, the junction contained 9 bases not matched to a gene.